A single T cell receptor (beta chain) is shown here with its context. Its specificity is unknown. RNA transcripts gave rise to amplified TCR beta CDR3 regions. First-round RT-PCR targeting the TCR CDR3 was performed with the HTBI primer set. TCRdb reprocessed the multiplex PCR reads via MiXCR and lists one record per CDR3 protein. This sample has around 480,000 distinct CDR3 sequences, with roughly an eighth found just once. This record belongs to a study of T cells in Graves' hyperthyroidism and ophthalmopathy. Whole-study context: Prior to any treatment, at the point of initial diagnosis, peripheral blood was collected.

Overall study findings and caveats: Appearing also in blood were most of the thyroid clonotypes expanded above 0.001.

Thyroid ultrasound and orbital computed tomography, with clinical symptoms and serum thyroxine and TRAb, informed diagnoses. PBMCs came from 7.5 to 10 ml fresh peripheral blood. Trimming cost V 5 bases and J 2 bases, with 9 bases left between them. The CDR3 has 13 residues. The germline V gene encodes CDR1 SGHTA and CDR2 FQGTGA. The sequenced sample was blood. This rearrangement joins TRBV7-3 to TRBJ2-5, with TRBD2 as a possible D gene (5 bases). The sequence derives from a woman in her late teens or twenties with Graves' hyperthyroidism. For the CDR3, the DNA is TGTGCCAGCAGCGCCCGGACTCAAGAGACCCAGTACTTC. Translation: CASSARTQETQYF.